This T cell receptor (beta chain) appears in the sequencing data of a study of human T cells and chemical hapten exposure (dated by TCRdb to the early 2020s). For the study in its entirety: The libraries were sequenced as a pool, and the TCR yield per sample differed mostly because of small variations in library volumes within the pool. This study followed changes in the peripheral blood TCR repertoire in vivo during primary and secondary sensitization of alopecia patients to the hapten diphenylcyclopropenone (DPC). From each blood RNA sample, both TCR alpha and TCR beta chains were sequenced. The investigation overall reported the following: After repeated subsampling, the strength of the expansion versus patch-test correlation and the threshold at which it became significant changed. DPC sensitization did not change how many TCRs were above 1 in 1000 frequency, and no evidence was found of alterations in global repertoire structure.

Total RNA was extracted from unfractionated whole blood collected in Tempus Blood RNA tubes. About 5 healthy volunteers served as TCR sequencing controls and were bled at day 0, 2 weeks and 6 weeks. This clonotype turned up a few times. It has no known antigen specificity. Base quality data are lacking; no much larger clone is found one base away. There are 16 amino acids in the CDR3, from cysteine to phenylalanine inclusive. Only the CDR3 part of the read is kept: 48 bases, read in frame from the first base. Relative to germline, V is missing 6 bases and J is missing 0 bases, with 8 bases of the junction outside any gene match. According to the germline V gene, CDR1 reads MNHEY and CDR2 reads SVGAGI. The library was generated by 5' RACE. Sequencing relied on an Illumina MiSeq. Library preparation attached unique molecular identifiers to individual cDNA molecules for quantitative, reproducible TCR counting. The published analysis was carried out like this. A median of roughly 98,000 TCRs per sample was observed, with a range of about 20,000 to 700,000. The Decombinator software suite was used to annotate the V, J and CDR3 of the TCR reads. For the PS versus PT1 abundance plots, all samples were subsampled to the same number of TCRs (28,000). TCRs were defined as expanded if absent before sensitization and observed at least eight times at the 2-week time point. The public reads were reprocessed in TCRdb via fastp at Q25 and MiXCR, keeping in-frame beta chains. A single entry per CDR3 protein holds the most common genes and DNA from its merged rows. None of the V and J calls come from the authors' own analysis; TCRdb made them. The sample table holds about 81,000 distinct CDR3 sequences, of which under 10% were seen once. Jointly, the top ten make up approximately 2.3% of the sample.

The clonotype originates from a male donor in good health. The receptor chain draws on TRBV6-5 and TRBJ1-5, with 7 central nucleotides matching TRBD1. DNA sequence: TGTGCCAGCAGCCCCAGGGGGACGGATAGCAATCAGCCCCAGCATTTT. It encodes CASSPRGTDSNQPQHF.